This T cell receptor beta chain was recovered during a study of T cells in Graves' hyperthyroidism and ophthalmopathy. Amplified TCR beta CDR3 regions derived from RNA transcripts. HTBI primers were the set used in a first-round RT-PCR of the TCR CDR3. TCRdb reprocessed the multiplex PCR reads with MiXCR, giving one entry per CDR3 protein. The sample carries around 560,000 distinct CDR3 sequences, approximately 15% recorded once. In its sample, this clonotype was seen many times. Trimming took 0 bases from V and 4 from J, leaving 15 bases between them. Germline loops: CDR1 DFQATT, CDR2 SNEGSKA (reference sequence). The CDR3 covers 15 residues.

The V call is TRBV20-1, the J call TRBJ1-1; possibly TRBD1 for D (6 bases). The clonotype comes from a young woman with Graves' hyperthyroidism. The source material was blood. In DNA form, the CDR3 reads TGCAGTGCTAGAGATCCCAGGGGTGGAGGCACTGAAGCTTTCTTT. Protein sequence: CSARDPRGGGTEAFF.